The following is a T cell receptor (beta chain) sequence with its context. As yet, its antigen is unknown. The data were obtained in a study of cytomegalovirus exposure and HLA in healthy donors. Germline V CDR1 and CDR2: SGHNT, YYREEE (reference sequence). Trimming at V came to 4 bases and at J to 6 bases, leaving 7 bases not matched to a gene. The CDR3 has 15 amino acids. Though nominally healthy at sampling, donors likely had unrecorded immune exposures. Points from the study as a whole: Later analysis revealed greater clonal expansion in HLA-associated TCR beta chains than in equally common others. V- and J-gene trimming in TCR beta was tied to a missense DCLRE1C variant by an analysis performed later. Rare sequences made up most TCRs, while some public TCRs were found in many donors.

In the PCR, 60 Vbeta and 13 Jbeta primers were used. TCRdb keeps only in-frame clones here, not all; method: immunoSEQ multiplex PCR. The sample records over 110,000 clones, 75% to 85% being singletons. Sequencing was performed on PBMCs. V is TRBV5-4 and J is TRBJ1-6; 7 positions match TRBD1. This TCR was sampled from a female donor in good health and CMV-seronegative. CDR3 sequence (DNA): TGTGCCAGCAGCCCGGCAGGGGGAGGTAATTCACCCCTCCACTTT. It is translated as CASSPAGGGNSPLHF.